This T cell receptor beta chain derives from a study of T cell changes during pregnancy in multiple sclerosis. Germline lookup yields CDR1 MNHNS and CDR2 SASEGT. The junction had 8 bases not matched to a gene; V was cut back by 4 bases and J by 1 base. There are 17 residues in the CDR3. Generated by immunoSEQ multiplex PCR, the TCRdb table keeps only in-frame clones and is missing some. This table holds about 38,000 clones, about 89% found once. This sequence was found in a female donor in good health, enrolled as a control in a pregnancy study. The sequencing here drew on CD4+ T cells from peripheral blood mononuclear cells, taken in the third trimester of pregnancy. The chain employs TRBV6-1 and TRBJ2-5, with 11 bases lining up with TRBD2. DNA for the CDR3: TGTGCCAGCAGTGGTAGCGGGGGGGCCTGGCGCCAAGAGACCCAGTACTTC. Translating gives CASSGSGGAWRQETQYF.